These T cell receptor beta chains were read from a single sample in a study of identical twins. Each CDR3 protein gets one entry after TCRdb re-called the 5' RACE reads with MiXCR. The table has about 810,000 distinct CDR3 sequences, 9% to 15% seen once. This sample was also put to use in a study of yellow fever vaccine responses in identical twins.

Sequencing was carried out using PBMCs. The receptors derive from a young woman in good health. CDR3s include the opening cysteine and the closing phenylalanine or tryptophan. Each record gives: CDR3 length, V gene, clone size, CDR3 protein. The listing skips clone size in some rows; elsewhere it reads once, few, many or a size class.

len: 12; v_gene: TRBV19; abundance: NA; CDR3aa: CASRGQDHGYTF
len: 12; v_gene: TRBV28; abundance: many; CDR3aa: CASRARAGMAFF
len: 15; v_gene: TRBV7-9; abundance: NA; CDR3aa: CASSLGAGGVFEQYF
len: 13; v_gene: TRBV20-1; abundance: many; CDR3aa: CSARPLAPGELFF
len: 16; v_gene: TRBV25-1; abundance: few; CDR3aa: CASSESGSGASTEAFF
len: 16; v_gene: TRBV7-3; abundance: few; CDR3aa: CASSLSVQGNTGELFF
len: 15; v_gene: TRBV7-8; abundance: NA; CDR3aa: CASSFGSTANQPQHF
len: 12; v_gene: TRBV7-6; abundance: NA; CDR3aa: CASSWAAGEQYF
len: 13; v_gene: TRBV12-3/TRBV12-4; abundance: few; CDR3aa: CASSRFTNYGYTF
len: 14; v_gene: TRBV20-1; abundance: NA; CDR3aa: CSASRTENTGELFF
len: 14; v_gene: TRBV29-1; abundance: NA; CDR3aa: CSVAHGSTNEKLFF
len: 16; v_gene: TRBV11-2; abundance: NA; CDR3aa: CASSLEWGNSYNEQFF
len: 12; v_gene: TRBV16; abundance: NA; CDR3aa: CASSQLVYEQYF
len: 13; v_gene: TRBV7-2; abundance: NA; CDR3aa: CASSLQGRGEQFF
len: 15; v_gene: TRBV6-2/TRBV6-3; abundance: many; CDR3aa: CASRPPGQGGNEQFF
len: 15; v_gene: TRBV9; abundance: NA; CDR3aa: CASSVEAGVTDTQYF
len: 12; v_gene: TRBV12-3/TRBV12-4; abundance: NA; CDR3aa: CASSFNADGYTF
len: 13; v_gene: TRBV20-1; abundance: NA; CDR3aa: CSARVSPADTQYF
len: 19; v_gene: TRBV2; abundance: NA; CDR3aa: CTSSLGVYASGSPGSEQFF
len: 14; v_gene: TRBV29-1; abundance: many; CDR3aa: CSVDVLAGTDTQYF
len: 16; v_gene: TRBV11-2; abundance: many; CDR3aa: CASSRYHQDSTDTQYF
len: 16; v_gene: TRBV5-4; abundance: NA; CDR3aa: CASSLATGSSTDTQYF
len: 13; v_gene: TRBV15; abundance: many; CDR3aa: CATSSYRGDTQYF
len: 15; v_gene: TRBV2; abundance: NA; CDR3aa: CASRVDRGMKETQYF
len: 15; v_gene: TRBV7-9; abundance: NA; CDR3aa: CASSSHLGQTDTQYF
len: 15; v_gene: TRBV5-1; abundance: NA; CDR3aa: CASSLDADWNTEAFF
len: 14; v_gene: TRBV18; abundance: few; CDR3aa: CASSPVTREGEQFF
len: 15; v_gene: TRBV7-6; abundance: NA; CDR3aa: CASSLEAGEYNEQFF
len: 14; v_gene: TRBV3-1; abundance: many; CDR3aa: CASKKGSSYNEQFF
len: 15; v_gene: TRBV7-9; abundance: NA; CDR3aa: CASSLGRVLDTEAFF
len: 15; v_gene: TRBV19; abundance: NA; CDR3aa: CASSIHPTGDYGYTF
len: 16; v_gene: TRBV6-1; abundance: NA; CDR3aa: CASRRTSGGFYNEQFF
len: 15; v_gene: TRBV10-3; abundance: few; CDR3aa: CAISEATTGMEGYTF
len: 15; v_gene: TRBV12-3/TRBV12-4; abundance: NA; CDR3aa: CASSSRVGDNNEQFF
len: 12; v_gene: TRBV7-9; abundance: NA; CDR3aa: CASSQDRGEAFF
len: 15; v_gene: TRBV5-1; abundance: many; CDR3aa: CASSSSGTGFYEQYF
len: 14; v_gene: TRBV28; abundance: few; CDR3aa: CASSTGQGWSGYTF
len: 14; v_gene: TRBV6-4; abundance: many; CDR3aa: CASSDLGGTDTQYF
len: 14; v_gene: TRBV6-2/TRBV6-3; abundance: NA; CDR3aa: CASSYHGGNQPQHF
len: 13; v_gene: TRBV20-1; abundance: NA; CDR3aa: CSLGHNNQETQYF
len: 13; v_gene: TRBV28; abundance: many; CDR3aa: CASSRTGVETQYF
len: 13; v_gene: TRBV19; abundance: NA; CDR3aa: CASSPGQGRGYTF
len: 14; v_gene: TRBV20-1; abundance: few; CDR3aa: CSAIRWDREETQYF
len: 13; v_gene: TRBV12-3/TRBV12-4; abundance: NA; CDR3aa: CASSFSGNSPLHF
len: 14; v_gene: TRBV28; abundance: NA; CDR3aa: CASSSPGGFETQYF
len: 14; v_gene: TRBV29-1; abundance: NA; CDR3aa: CSGFQGAANTEAFF
len: 12; v_gene: TRBV7-9; abundance: NA; CDR3aa: CASSFQDGELFF
len: 18; v_gene: TRBV7-6; abundance: few; CDR3aa: CASSLETLAGGFQETQYF
len: 18; v_gene: TRBV5-1; abundance: NA; CDR3aa: CASSLAGTASSTNEKLFF
len: 17; v_gene: TRBV12-5; abundance: NA; CDR3aa: CASGDTLRQGAFYEQYF
len: 15; v_gene: TRBV28; abundance: NA; CDR3aa: CASSSPGRGPNEQYF
len: 15; v_gene: TRBV7-9; abundance: NA; CDR3aa: CASSSRTSEYYEQYF
len: 12; v_gene: TRBV5-1; abundance: many; CDR3aa: CATRGVTGELFF
len: 16; v_gene: TRBV20-1; abundance: NA; CDR3aa: CSARDPGLARTDTQYF
len: 14; v_gene: TRBV5-5; abundance: NA; CDR3aa: CASSTGTVTDTQYF
len: 14; v_gene: TRBV24-1; abundance: few; CDR3aa: CATSDSTGVAEAFF
len: 15; v_gene: TRBV7-3; abundance: few; CDR3aa: CASGRLADYTGELFF